The rows below give T cell receptor beta chains drawn from one sample of a study of regulatory T cells in long-lasting Graves disease. TCRdb recomputed calls from the multiplex PCR reads with MiXCR, one row per CDR3 protein. The sample records 700,000 or so distinct CDR3 sequences, around 30% being singletons. The specimen was peripheral blood mononuclear cells (PBMCs), collected when the disease was refractory, from a patient treated with antithyroid drugs. Receptors were obtained from a female donor with Graves disease. The conserved cysteine and the conserved F or W are not part of the CDR3 here.

j_call,v_call,cdr3_aa
TRBJ2-5,TRBV7-9,ASSLGQELETQY
TRBJ2-7,TRBV19,ASSIASGSSYEQY
TRBJ1-1,TRBV6-1,ASSRGGGWNTEAS
TRBJ1-3,TRBV6-5,ASSYRGGLGNTIY
TRBJ2-1,TRBV2,ASSAGRGAYNEQF
TRBJ2-2,TRBV13,ASSPYDSLNTGELF
TRBJ2-2,TRBV10-2,ASSEGLADPAGGELF
TRBJ2-7,TRBV5-1,ASSLVDPAYEQY
TRBJ2-7,TRBV29-1,SADGTDYEQY
TRBJ2-5,TRBV5-4,AISGSPQETQY
TRBJ1-2,TRBV5-1,ASSLTGGVYGYT
TRBJ2-6,TRBV25-1,ASTTGGSNVLT
TRBJ1-2,TRBV28,ASSLTPGTYGYT
TRBJ1-1,TRBV6-9,ASSYPGQGLGSTEAF
TRBJ2-5,TRBV7-3,ASSLLPGGSLETQY
TRBJ1-1,TRBV20-1,SARAGTNTEAF
TRBJ1-1,TRBV30,AWGRGLIGTEAF
TRBJ2-7,TRBV2,ASRGDRGEQY
TRBJ1-5,TRBV7-2,ASSNRDRDQPQH
TRBJ1-6,TRBV3-1,ASSHLTGGSNSPLH
TRBJ1-2,TRBV6-1,ASISMSQGAGGYT
TRBJ1-2,TRBV29-1,SVSPGVGGYT
TRBJ2-2,TRBV7-2,ASSHVDNTGELF
TRBJ2-7,TRBV28,ASSLGASVDEQY
TRBJ1-2,TRBV24-1,ATSDRDRGGYT
TRBJ1-6,TRBV2,ASSDGQGFSPLH
TRBJ2-7,TRBV7-3,ASSKDRGDYEQY
TRBJ2-7,TRBV7-6,ASSLTGNSYEQY
TRBJ2-7,TRBV30,AWSVLGISGGEQY
TRBJ1-3,TRBV15,ATSRDSGVGSGNTIY
TRBJ1-6,TRBV6-9,ASSSLGTYSSGPESPLH
TRBJ2-7,TRBV11-2,ASSFALEQY
TRBJ2-7,TRBV12-3/TRBV12-4,ASSPLGPGNYEQY
TRBJ1-1,TRBV30,AWNADWDTEAF
TRBJ1-3,TRBV18,ASSPTQVHGNTIY
TRBJ2-7,TRBV2,ASSDGQVGYEQY
TRBJ2-2,TRBV7-9,ASSLFPSGMTGELF
TRBJ2-2,TRBV29-1,SVARLAGGPETNTRELF
TRBJ1-5,TRBV5-1,ASSLGRGRDQPQH
TRBJ1-1,TRBV12-3/TRBV12-4,ASSSPLGAHAEAF
TRBJ2-7,TRBV30,AWAGGLRRYEQY
TRBJ1-1,TRBV12-3/TRBV12-4,ASSPGGMNTEAS
TRBJ2-1,TRBV11-2,ASSLAGTGPYNEQF
TRBJ1-3,TRBV11-2,ASSIDRVAGNTIY
TRBJ2-7,TRBV27,ASDRGPKYEQY
TRBJ1-6,TRBV3-1,ASSQDGGGTPLH
TRBJ2-1,TRBV3-1,ASSSRTSGTYNEQF
TRBJ1-3,TRBV20-1,SASRTPGNTIY
TRBJ2-5,TRBV19,ASSTAGRMETQY
TRBJ1-3,TRBV28,ASSLLVGAGNTIY